A single sample is the source of the 12 T cell receptor beta chains below, sequenced in a study of cytomegalovirus exposure and HLA in healthy donors. PCR used 60 Vbeta primers and 13 Jbeta primers. Data came from immunoSEQ multiplex PCR; TCRdb stores just in-frame clones and leaves some out. Among about 180,000 clones, under 90% were seen once, and the ten largest hold more than 5.5%. Sample: PBMCs. The receptors stem from a man between 25 and 39 years old in good health and CMV-seropositive.

The rearrangement joins TRBV5-1 to TRBJ2-2, with a tentative D call TRBD2 (6 bases). Per the germline V gene, CDR1 is SGHRS and CDR2 is YFSETQ. V lost 0 bases and J 4 bases, leaving 13 bases between the germline ends. This CDR3 has 16 amino acids. CDR3 coding DNA: TGCGCCAGCAGCTTGGCTACTAGCAGCCTCACCGGGGAGCTGTTTTTT. The encoded protein is CASSLATSSLTGELFF.

On this clone: Relative to the germline gene, one junction end is altered; a read error may explain this. The chain links TRBV7-9 to TRBJ1-1; 9 nucleotides agree with TRBD1. The germline CDR1 and CDR2 sequences are SEHNR and FQNEAQ (reference sequence). The CDR3 runs 15 residues. The CDR3 nucleotides read TGTTCCAGCAGCTCCACAGGGGGCGTCTTCCCTGAAGCTTTCTTT. This codes for CSSSSTGGVFPEAFF.

The chain couples TRBV18 to TRBJ2-1; D ambiguous. The CDR3 has 11 residues. Trimming removed 4 bases at V and 6 bases at J, with 4 bases between. Per germline, CDR1 KGHSH and CDR2 LQKENI. The CDR3 DNA is TGTGCCAGCTCACAGCCCAATGAGCAGTTCTTC. It specifies CASSQPNEQFF.

The gene calls are TRBV10-2 and TRBJ2-3; 14 nucleotides match TRBD2. Germline CDR1 and CDR2: WSHSY and SAAADI. The trim removed 6 bases at V and 10 bases at J, leaving 6 bases unmatched. This CDR3 has 14 residues. The CDR3 reads CASRTSGRATAQYF. The CDR3 DNA reads as TGCGCCAGCAGGACTAGCGGGAGGGCCACTGCGCAGTATTTT.

The chain has TRBV7-7 and TRBJ2-1; 11 bases map to TRBD1. The CDR3 extends over 16 amino acids. The germline V gene has CDR1 SSHAT and CDR2 FNYEAQ (reference sequence). V was clipped by 2 bases and J by 3 bases; unmatched bases: 3. The CDR3 region is CASSLTGTGGYNEQFF. DNA of the CDR3: TGTGCCAGCAGCTTAACCGGGACAGGGGGCTACAATGAGCAGTTCTTC.

The V and J genes are TRBV9 and TRBJ2-2; possible D gene TRBD1, 6 bases. The CDR3 covers 15 residues. Germline V gives CDR1 SGDLS, CDR2 YYNGEE. V was cut by 7 bases and J by 0 bases, with 13 bases left in between. The CDR3 nucleotides are TGTGCCAGCTCCCTTACAGGGACGAACACCGGGGAGCTGTTTTTT. It codes for CASSLTGTNTGELFF.

The chain couples TRBV5-1 to TRBJ2-1; 10 nucleotides line up with TRBD2. This CDR3 is 15 amino acids long. Germline loops: CDR1 SGHRS, CDR2 YFSETQ. V lost 1 base and J lost 9; bases outside the gene matches: 7. CDR3 sequence (DNA): TGCGCCAGCAGCTTGCAACTAGCGGGATGGGGTGAGCAGTTCTTC. As protein: CASSLQLAGWGEQFF. The whole variable domain, filled in from reference TRBV5-1 and TRBJ2-1, reads KAGVTQTPRYLIKTRGQQVTLSCSPISGHRSVSWYQQTPGQGLQFLFEYFSETQRNKGNFPGRFSGRQFSNSRSEMNVSTLELGDSALYLCASSLQLAGWGEQFFGPGTRLTVL.

The chain employs TRBV28 and TRBJ1-6; the D gene is possibly TRBD1 (5 bases). The CDR3 extends over 17 amino acids. Germline-derived CDR1 and CDR2 are MDHEN and SYDVKM. Trimming shortened V by 5 bases and J by 0 bases, and 14 bases separated the two germline ends. DNA of the CDR3: TGTGCCAGCAGTGGCACGGGGGGTCGCTCCTATAATTCACCCCTCCACTTT. This translates into CASSGTGGRSYNSPLHF.

Concerning this clone: Sequence at one end of the junction differs from germline and may be a read error. The chain uses TRBV15 and TRBJ1-4; unclear D gene. CDR1 is LNHNV and CDR2 is YYDKDF in the germline V gene (reference sequence). The CDR3 has 12 amino acids. The CDR3 DNA reads TGTGCCGCCAGCTTACAAGATGAAAAACTGTTTTTT. Its protein product is CAASLQDEKLFF.

The rearrangement links TRBV7-2 to TRBJ2-3; 9 bases are shared with TRBD2. CDR1 and CDR2 from the germline V gene are SGHTA and FQGNSA. CDR3 length: 16 residues. The V and J ends lost 7 bases and 1 base, in that order; junction bases with no gene match: 9. This chain's CDR3 is CASTTGLASGTDTQYF. The DNA for the CDR3 is TGTGCCAGCACGACTGGACTAGCGTCGGGCACAGATACGCAGTATTTT.

This chain links TRBV5-6 with TRBJ2-5, with D perhaps TRBD1 (5 bases). This CDR3 region has 13 residues. V lost 0 bases and J lost 5, with 8 bases in between. The V gene's germline CDR1 is SGHDT and CDR2 YYEEEE. CDR3 sequence (DNA): TGTGCCAGCAGCTTGGAGGGGTGGGAGACCCAGTACTTC. Translated: CASSLEGWETQYF.

The rearrangement joins TRBV29-1 to TRBJ2-3; D possibly corresponds to TRBD2 (6 bases). The CDR3 has 15 amino acids. V was pared by 4 bases and J by 1 base, with 15 bases between. Germline CDR1 is SQVTM and CDR2 is ANQGSEA. CDR3 loop: CSVGLSSGRTDTQYF. The CDR3 DNA reads as TGCAGCGTTGGTTTAAGTAGCGGTCGCACAGATACGCAGTATTTT.